Described below is a single TCR beta chain sequence and its context. The data derive from a study of OX40 agonist ivuxolimab in advanced cancers. Study background: Patients were dosed with the agonistic anti-OX40 (CD134) antibody ivuxolimab. Patients treated during dose escalation were battling hepatocellular carcinoma, melanoma, renal cell or head and neck cancer.

Patients with autoimmune history or systemic immunosuppression were excluded. CDR3 length equals 12 residues. Trimming took off 4 bases at V and 7 bases at J, with 5 bases between the two ends. Germline V gene sequence: CDR1 ENHRY, CDR2 SYGVKD. Here immunoSEQ multiplex PCR was the method, and the copy in TCRdb shows in-frame clones only, minus some. The data show 100,000 to 140,000 clones, approximately 90% seen once. This sequence originates from an adult with an advanced solid tumor such as melanoma, head and neck, liver or kidney cancer. The J gene is TRBJ1-6, the V gene TRBV10-3; D unresolved. The sequenced sample was CD4+ or CD8+ T cells sorted from blood, obtained in a trial of the OX40 agonist ivuxolimab. The CDR3 nucleotides read TGTGCCATCAGTGTACAGAATTCACCCCTCCACTTT. Protein: CAISVQNSPLHF.